This is a list of T cell receptor beta chains from one sample in a study of T cell changes during pregnancy in multiple sclerosis. Libraries were prepared by immunoSEQ multiplex PCR; TCRdb keeps only in-frame clonotypes and omits some of them. The sample shows about 70,000 clones, about 91% of them seen only once. This sample comprised peripheral blood, obtained in the first trimester of pregnancy. These receptors were collected from a female donor with multiple sclerosis, enrolled in a pregnancy study. Each CDR3 is given with its conserved first and last residue. A D gene is named only where the DNA matches it firmly. Some rows mark clone size as missing; the rest say once, few, many or name a class of expanded clone.

abundance: .; len: 15; j_gene: TRBJ2-7; v_gene: TRBV28; d_gene: TRBD1; CDR3nt: TGTGCCAGCACCAAGGGGGGACAGGGGGCTCGCGAGCAGTACTTC; CDR3aa: CASTKGGQGAREQYF
abundance: .; len: 14; j_gene: TRBJ1-1; v_gene: TRBV9; d_gene: .; CDR3nt: TGTGCCAGCAGCAAAAGGTCGGGGAACACTGAAGCTTTCTTT; CDR3aa: CASSKRSGNTEAFF
abundance: .; len: 13; j_gene: TRBJ2-2; v_gene: TRBV19; d_gene: .; CDR3nt: TGTGCCAGTTATAGGGGAGGCACCGGGGAGCTGTTTTTT; CDR3aa: CASYRGGTGELFF
abundance: .; len: 13; j_gene: TRBJ2-3; v_gene: TRBV7-3; d_gene: .; CDR3nt: TGTGCCAGCAGCTTGAGGCCCACAGATACGCAGTATTTT; CDR3aa: CASSLRPTDTQYF
abundance: .; len: 16; j_gene: TRBJ2-1; v_gene: TRBV11-3; d_gene: TRBD2; CDR3nt: TGTGCCAGCAGCCCCGGGAATAGGGGAGGGAGGAATGAGCAGTTCTTC; CDR3aa: CASSPGNRGGRNEQFF
abundance: few; len: 14; j_gene: TRBJ1-3; v_gene: TRBV19; d_gene: .; CDR3nt: TGTGCCAGTATCGGTTGGAGGTCTGGAAACACCATATATTTT; CDR3aa: CASIGWRSGNTIYF
abundance: few; len: 14; j_gene: TRBJ1-1; v_gene: TRBV19; d_gene: TRBD1; CDR3nt: TGTGCCAGTAGCGGACAGGGAATGAACACTGAAGCTTTCTTT; CDR3aa: CASSGQGMNTEAFF
abundance: .; len: 14; j_gene: TRBJ2-3; v_gene: TRBV28; d_gene: TRBD1; CDR3nt: TGTGCCAGCAGCCTCGACAGGGGCACAGATACGCAGTATTTT; CDR3aa: CASSLDRGTDTQYF
abundance: .; len: 14; j_gene: TRBJ2-1; v_gene: TRBV6-6; d_gene: .; CDR3nt: TGTGCCAGCAGTTACACGGGAGACTACAATGAGCAGTTCTTC; CDR3aa: CASSYTGDYNEQFF
abundance: .; len: 16; j_gene: TRBJ1-4; v_gene: TRBV18; d_gene: .; CDR3nt: TGTGCCAGCTCACCTAGGGGCCCTGCAACTAATGAAAAACTGTTTTTT; CDR3aa: CASSPRGPATNEKLFF
abundance: .; len: 13; j_gene: TRBJ1-1; v_gene: TRBV9; d_gene: .; CDR3nt: TGTGCCAGCAGCTCCCAGTTGAACACTGAAGCTTTCTTT; CDR3aa: CASSSQLNTEAFF
abundance: .; len: 15; j_gene: TRBJ2-3; v_gene: TRBV5-1; d_gene: TRBD1; CDR3nt: TGCGCCAGCAGCTTGGCGGCAGGGGGAACAGATACGCAGTATTTT; CDR3aa: CASSLAAGGTDTQYF
abundance: once; len: 13; j_gene: TRBJ2-2; v_gene: TRBV27; d_gene: .; CDR3nt: TGTGCCAGCAGTCTCGCGAACACCGGGGAGCTGTTTTTT; CDR3aa: CASSLANTGELFF
abundance: .; len: 18; j_gene: TRBJ2-7; v_gene: TRBV4-2; d_gene: TRBD2; CDR3nt: TGTGCCAGCAGCCTTGGGACTAGCGGGAGGACCCTCTCCTACGAGCAGTACTTC; CDR3aa: CASSLGTSGRTLSYEQYF
abundance: .; len: 12; j_gene: TRBJ1-2; v_gene: TRBV5-1; d_gene: .; CDR3nt: TGCGCCAGCAGCTTGGTCGGGGAGGGCTACACCTTC; CDR3aa: CASSLVGEGYTF
abundance: .; len: 17; j_gene: TRBJ1-6; v_gene: TRBV9; d_gene: TRBD1; CDR3nt: TGTGCCAGCAGCAACTACAGGGGGCGAGACTTAGATTCACCCCTCCACTTT; CDR3aa: CASSNYRGRDLDSPLHF
abundance: few; len: 14; j_gene: TRBJ2-3; v_gene: TRBV7-2; d_gene: TRBD1; CDR3nt: TGTGCCAGCAGCTCTAGGACAGGGGGAGATACGCAGTATTTT; CDR3aa: CASSSRTGGDTQYF
abundance: once; len: 14; j_gene: TRBJ1-3; v_gene: TRBV19; d_gene: TRBD1; CDR3nt: TGTGCCAGTAGTACCCAGGGGGCTGGAAACACCATATATTTT; CDR3aa: CASSTQGAGNTIYF
abundance: .; len: 14; j_gene: TRBJ2-1; v_gene: TRBV9; d_gene: TRBD2; CDR3nt: TGTGCCAGCAGCCTGGGACTAGCTTCCAATGAGCAGTTCTTC; CDR3aa: CASSLGLASNEQFF
abundance: .; len: 16; j_gene: TRBJ2-5; v_gene: TRBV5-8; d_gene: .; CDR3nt: TGTGCCAGCAGCTTGGGGTGGGGCAGGGTTGGCGAGACCCAGTACTTC; CDR3aa: CASSLGWGRVGETQYF
abundance: .; len: 16; j_gene: TRBJ1-1; v_gene: TRBV12-5; d_gene: .; CDR3nt: TGTGCTAGTGGTTTGGTAGGTGGAGAAGGGAACACTGAAGCTTTCTTT; CDR3aa: CASGLVGGEGNTEAFF
abundance: .; len: 11; j_gene: TRBJ1-4; v_gene: TRBV19; d_gene: .; CDR3nt: TGTGCCAGTAGACGCGGTGAAAAACTGTTTTTT; CDR3aa: CASRRGEKLFF
abundance: .; len: 15; j_gene: TRBJ2-5; v_gene: TRBV7-2; d_gene: TRBD2; CDR3nt: TGTGCCAGCAGCGAGATTAGCGGGAGCTGGGAGACCCAGTACTTC; CDR3aa: CASSEISGSWETQYF
abundance: .; len: 14; j_gene: TRBJ1-1; v_gene: TRBV10-3; d_gene: .; CDR3nt: TGTGCCATCAGTACTAGGCTTACTAACACTGAAGCTTTCTTT; CDR3aa: CAISTRLTNTEAFF
abundance: .; len: 20; j_gene: TRBJ2-3; v_gene: TRBV27; d_gene: TRBD2; CDR3nt: TGTGCCAGCAACTTTAGGACTAGCGAGACAATTCAGGCTAGCACAGATACGCAGTATTTT; CDR3aa: CASNFRTSETIQASTDTQYF
abundance: few; len: 16; j_gene: TRBJ2-7; v_gene: TRBV28; d_gene: TRBD2; CDR3nt: TGTGCCAGCAGTTTATGGACTAGCGGGAGTCTTTACGAGCAGTACTTC; CDR3aa: CASSLWTSGSLYEQYF
abundance: .; len: 19; j_gene: TRBJ2-7; v_gene: TRBV28; d_gene: TRBD2; CDR3nt: TGTGCCAGCAGTCCCCTAGCGGGAACCTCTGCGTCCGGGACCTACGAGCAGTACTTC; CDR3aa: CASSPLAGTSASGTYEQYF
abundance: .; len: 17; j_gene: TRBJ1-3; v_gene: TRBV2; d_gene: TRBD1; CDR3nt: TGTGCCAGCAGCTTGGGACAGTCTAGCCTCTCTGGAAACACCATATATTTT; CDR3aa: CASSLGQSSLSGNTIYF
abundance: .; len: 15; j_gene: TRBJ2-5; v_gene: TRBV14; d_gene: .; CDR3nt: TGTGCCAGCAGCCAAGAACGGTGGGGGGAAGAGACCCAGTACTTC; CDR3aa: CASSQERWGEETQYF
abundance: once; len: 19; j_gene: TRBJ2-5; v_gene: TRBV2; d_gene: TRBD2; CDR3nt: TGTGCCAGCAGTGAAGCGCTTCCGGGGAGCGGGAGGCGACGAGAGACCCAGTACTTC; CDR3aa: CASSEALPGSGRRRETQYF
abundance: .; len: 14; j_gene: TRBJ1-2; v_gene: TRBV6-5; d_gene: TRBD1; CDR3nt: TGTGCCAGCAGGCCGGGACAGGGGAGGGATGGCTACACCTTC; CDR3aa: CASRPGQGRDGYTF
abundance: .; len: 14; j_gene: TRBJ2-1; v_gene: TRBV7-9; d_gene: TRBD2; CDR3nt: TGTGCCAGCAGCCTCAGCGGGACCTACAATGAGCAGTTCTTC; CDR3aa: CASSLSGTYNEQFF
abundance: few; len: 15; j_gene: TRBJ1-5; v_gene: TRBV4-1; d_gene: .; CDR3nt: TGCGCCAGCAGCCAAGGGTTAGGAGGCATTCAGCCCCAGCATTTT; CDR3aa: CASSQGLGGIQPQHF
abundance: .; len: 13; j_gene: TRBJ1-1; v_gene: TRBV25-1; d_gene: TRBD1; CDR3nt: TGTGCCAGCCACCAGGGGGCCAGCACTGAAGCTTTCTTT; CDR3aa: CASHQGASTEAFF
abundance: .; len: 16; j_gene: TRBJ2-7; v_gene: TRBV7-9; d_gene: TRBD2; CDR3nt: TGTGCCAGCAGCCGTTTCTTGGGACTAGCGGATTACGAGCAGTACTTC; CDR3aa: CASSRFLGLADYEQYF
abundance: .; len: 12; j_gene: TRBJ2-4; v_gene: TRBV19; d_gene: TRBD1; CDR3nt: TGTGCCAGTAGTAACAGGGGGCTCATTCAGTACTTC; CDR3aa: CASSNRGLIQYF
abundance: .; len: 15; j_gene: TRBJ1-2; v_gene: TRBV27; d_gene: TRBD1; CDR3nt: TGTGCCAGCAGTCGATCTTTGGGACAGTCCTATGGCTACACCTTC; CDR3aa: CASSRSLGQSYGYTF
abundance: .; len: 16; j_gene: TRBJ2-2; v_gene: TRBV7-9; d_gene: TRBD1; CDR3nt: TGTGCCAGCAGCTTACTAGGGGGCCCGAACACCGGGGAGCTGTTTTTT; CDR3aa: CASSLLGGPNTGELFF